This T cell receptor beta chain was documented in a study of T cell changes during pregnancy in multiple sclerosis. Produced via immunoSEQ multiplex PCR; TCRdb's table is partial and in-frame only. The top ten hold under 2% of the sample, which has about 57,000 clones, 93% seen once. The CDR3 has 15 amino acids. V was shortened by 6 bases and J by 1 base, with 10 bases between the two germline ends. Germline lookup yields CDR1 LNHDA and CDR2 SQIVND (reference sequence). The receptor was derived from a female donor with multiple sclerosis, enrolled in a pregnancy study. This specimen consisted of peripheral blood, obtained after pregnancy. The rearrangement joins TRBV19 to TRBJ2-6; D remains ambiguous. The CDR3 region is CASRREISGANVLTF. CDR3 coding DNA: TGTGCCAGTAGGCGCGAAATTTCTGGGGCCAACGTCCTGACTTTC. The entire variable domain, with the rest obtained from reference TRBV19 and TRBJ2-6, is as follows: DGGITQSPKYLFRKEGQNVTLSCEQNLNHDAMYWYRQDPGQGLRLIYYSQIVNDFQKGDIAEGYSVSREKKESFPLTVTSAQKNPTAFYLCASRREISGANVLTFGAGSRLTVL.